This record concerns one TCR beta chain sequence. Its antigen is not identified. Germline CDR1 reads SGHAT; CDR2 reads FQNNGV. J gave up 5 bases and V 0 bases, and 6 bases lay outside the gene matches. The length of the CDR3 is 16 residues. The PCR employed 60 Vbeta primers together with 13 Jbeta primers. Sequencing used immunoSEQ multiplex PCR; TCRdb keeps in-frame clones, though not all of them. The profile shows over 120,000 clones, more than 70% of them singletons. This entry is derived from a study of cytomegalovirus exposure and HLA in healthy donors. Overall study results and limits: Most TCR sequences were seen very rarely across donors, but some public TCRs occurred in many. In an earlier analysis, most TCR beta V segments were productive about 87% or about 30% of the time.

The sequencing input was PBMCs. The chain couples TRBV11-2 to TRBJ1-2; 10 bases fit TRBD1. The receptor's source is a man aged 50 to 59 in good health and CMV-seronegative. The CDR3 bases are TGTGCCAGCAGCTTAGAACCGACAGGGGGCAATTATGGCTACACCTTC. Amino acids: CASSLEPTGGNYGYTF.